The clone carrying this T cell receptor (beta chain) has a count of ten or more. What it binds is not known. Germline CDR1 SQVTM, CDR2 ANQGSEA. CDR3 length: 13 residues. Trimming pared 6 bases from V and 4 bases from J, leaving 15 bases between. TCRdb recomputed calls from the 5' RACE reads with MiXCR, one row per CDR3 protein. Of under 450,000 distinct CDR3 sequences listed, around a sixth are singletons. This specimen belongs to a study of identical twins. Study-level points and caveats: Without tracking the same donors, conclusions rested on cross-sectional statistical analysis. With monozygotic twins, out-of-frame TCR alpha sharing exceeded what models estimated.

This sequence originates from a man between 45 and 60 years old in good health. Sequenced material: naive T cells sorted from blood. This chain connects TRBV29-1 to TRBJ2-5, with a possible D match to TRBD1 (6 bases). This CDR3 reads CSVAPTGGETQYF. The CDR3 DNA sequence: TGCAGCGTCGCTCCGACAGGCGGAGAGACCCAGTACTTC. The full variable domain, completed using reference TRBV29-1 and TRBJ2-5, is SAVISQKPSRDICQRGTSLTIQCQVDSQVTMMFWYRQQPGQSLTLIATANQGSEATYESGFVIDKFPISRPNLTFSTLTVSNMSPEDSSIYLCSVAPTGGETQYFGPGTRLLVL.